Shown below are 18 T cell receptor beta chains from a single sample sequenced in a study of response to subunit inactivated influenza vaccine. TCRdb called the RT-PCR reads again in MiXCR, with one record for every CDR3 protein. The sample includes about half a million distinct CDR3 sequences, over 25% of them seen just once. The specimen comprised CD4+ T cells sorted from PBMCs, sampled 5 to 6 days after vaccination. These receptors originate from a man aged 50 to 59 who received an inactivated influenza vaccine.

The CDR3 sequence: CASSLGVAGGPDTQYF. CDR3 sequence (DNA): TGTGCCAGCAGCTTAGGAGTAGCGGGAGGGCCAGATACGCAGTATTTT. This sequence joins TRBV7-2 and TRBJ2-3; 11 positions agree with TRBD2. This CDR3 spans 16 amino acids. V lost 1 base to trimming and J lost 4 bases; unmatched junction nucleotides: 4. CDR1 and CDR2 from the germline V gene are SGHTA and FQGNSA.

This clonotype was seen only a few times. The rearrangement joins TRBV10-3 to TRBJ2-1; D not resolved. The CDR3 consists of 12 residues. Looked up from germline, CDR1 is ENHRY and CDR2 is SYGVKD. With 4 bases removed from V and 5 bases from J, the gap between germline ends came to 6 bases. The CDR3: CAISGADNEQFF. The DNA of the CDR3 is TGTGCCATCAGTGGAGCTGACAATGAGCAGTTCTTC.

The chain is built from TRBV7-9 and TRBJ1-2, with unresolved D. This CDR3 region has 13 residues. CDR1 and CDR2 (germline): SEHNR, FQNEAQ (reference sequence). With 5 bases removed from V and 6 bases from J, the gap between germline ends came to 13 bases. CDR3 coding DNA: TGTGCCAGCAGCAACCAACTGGGGAATGGCTACACCTTC. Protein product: CASSNQLGNGYTF.

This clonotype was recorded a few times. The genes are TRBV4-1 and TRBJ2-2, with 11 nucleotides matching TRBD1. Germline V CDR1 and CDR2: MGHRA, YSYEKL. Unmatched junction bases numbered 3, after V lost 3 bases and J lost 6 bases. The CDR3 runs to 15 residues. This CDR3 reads CASSQGQGVPGELFF. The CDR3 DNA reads TGCGCCAGCAGCCAGGGACAGGGGGTCCCCGGGGAGCTGTTTTTT.

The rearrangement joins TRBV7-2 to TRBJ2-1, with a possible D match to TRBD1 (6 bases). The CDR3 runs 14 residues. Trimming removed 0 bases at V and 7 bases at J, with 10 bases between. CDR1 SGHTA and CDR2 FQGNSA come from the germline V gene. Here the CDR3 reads CASSLAEDRNEQFF. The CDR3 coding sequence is TGTGCCAGCAGCTTAGCGGAGGACAGAAATGAGCAGTTCTTC.

This chain's CDR3 is CAIRDRGRQEGEQYF. The CDR3 DNA is TGTGCCATCCGGGACAGGGGGCGGCAGGAAGGCGAGCAGTACTTC. The rearrangement uses TRBV7-9 and TRBJ2-7; 12 nucleotides agree with TRBD1. The ends lost 10 bases at V and 6 bases at J; junction bases unmatched: 13. CDR3 length equals 15 residues. Per germline, CDR1 SEHNR and CDR2 FQNEAQ (reference sequence).

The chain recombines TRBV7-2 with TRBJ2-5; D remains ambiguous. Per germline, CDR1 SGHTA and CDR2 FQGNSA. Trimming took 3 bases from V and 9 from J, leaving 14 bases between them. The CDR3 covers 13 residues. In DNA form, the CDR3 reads TGTGCCAGCAGCTTCACACCTGGTGGGGCCCAGTACTTC. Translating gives CASSFTPGGAQYF.

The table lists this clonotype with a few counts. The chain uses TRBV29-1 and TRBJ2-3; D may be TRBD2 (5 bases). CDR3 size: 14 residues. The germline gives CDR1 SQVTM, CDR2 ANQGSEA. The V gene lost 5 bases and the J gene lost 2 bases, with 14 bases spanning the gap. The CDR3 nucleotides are TGCAGCGTTACTTCAGCGGAGAACACAGATACGCAGTATTTT. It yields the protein CSVTSAENTDTQYF.

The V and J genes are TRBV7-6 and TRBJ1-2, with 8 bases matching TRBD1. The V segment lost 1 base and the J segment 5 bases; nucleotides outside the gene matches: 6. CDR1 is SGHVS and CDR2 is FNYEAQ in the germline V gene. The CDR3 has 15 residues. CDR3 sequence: CASSLEAGGRYGYTF. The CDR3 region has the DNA TGTGCCAGCAGCTTAGAGGCAGGGGGCCGGTATGGCTACACCTTC. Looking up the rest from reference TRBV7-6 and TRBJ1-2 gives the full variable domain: GAGVSQSPRYKVTKRGQDVALRCDPISGHVSLYWYRQALGQGPEFLTYFNYEAQQDKSGLPNDRFSAERPEGSISTLTIQRTEQRDSAMYRCASSLEAGGRYGYTFGSGTRLTVV.

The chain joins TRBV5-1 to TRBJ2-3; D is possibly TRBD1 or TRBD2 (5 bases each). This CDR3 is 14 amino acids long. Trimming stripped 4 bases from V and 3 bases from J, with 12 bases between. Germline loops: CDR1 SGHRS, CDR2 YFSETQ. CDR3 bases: TGCGCCAGCAGCCACGGGACCGAAACAGATACGCAGTATTTT. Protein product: CASSHGTETDTQYF.

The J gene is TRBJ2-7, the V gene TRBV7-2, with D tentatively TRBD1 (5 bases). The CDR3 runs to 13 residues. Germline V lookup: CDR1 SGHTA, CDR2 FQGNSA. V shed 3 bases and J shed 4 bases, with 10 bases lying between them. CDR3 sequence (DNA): TGTGCCAGCAGCTTGATAGGGGCTTACGAGCAGTACTTC. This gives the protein CASSLIGAYEQYF.

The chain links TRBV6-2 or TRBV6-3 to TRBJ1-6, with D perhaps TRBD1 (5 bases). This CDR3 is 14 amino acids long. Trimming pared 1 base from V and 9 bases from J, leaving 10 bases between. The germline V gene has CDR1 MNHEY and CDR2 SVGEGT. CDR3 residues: CASSYLQGASPLHF. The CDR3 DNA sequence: TGTGCCAGCAGTTACTTGCAGGGCGCTTCACCCCTCCACTTT.

CDR3 protein: CASSLYASSYNSPLHF. The CDR3 region has the DNA TGTGCCAGCAGCTTATATGCGAGCTCCTATAATTCACCCCTCCACTTT. V gene TRBV11-2 combines with J gene TRBJ1-6; D gene uncertain. V shed 2 bases and J shed 0 bases, with 8 bases lying between them. The CDR3 is made up of 16 amino acids. Per the germline V gene, CDR1 is SGHAT and CDR2 is FQNNGV.

CDR3: CSVVRLGSYEQYF. CDR3 sequence (DNA): TGCAGCGTTGTCCGACTCGGCTCCTACGAGCAGTACTTC. The V call is TRBV29-1, the J call TRBJ2-7; D not certain. CDR1 and CDR2 from the germline V gene are SQVTM and ANQGSEA. Trimming left V 4 bases short and J 0 bases short, with 10 bases between. The CDR3 extends over 13 amino acids.

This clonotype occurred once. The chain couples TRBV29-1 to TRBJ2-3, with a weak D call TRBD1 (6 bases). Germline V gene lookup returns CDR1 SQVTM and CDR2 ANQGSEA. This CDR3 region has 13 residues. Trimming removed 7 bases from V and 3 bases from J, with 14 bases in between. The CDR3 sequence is CSAGDPPTDTQYF. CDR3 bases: TGCAGCGCAGGGGACCCGCCGACAGATACGCAGTATTTT.

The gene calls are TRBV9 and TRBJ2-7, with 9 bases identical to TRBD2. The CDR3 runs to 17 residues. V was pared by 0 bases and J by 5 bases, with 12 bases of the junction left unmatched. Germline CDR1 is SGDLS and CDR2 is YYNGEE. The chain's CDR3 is CASSVATLPSGTDEQYF. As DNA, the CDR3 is TGTGCCAGCAGCGTAGCTACTTTGCCTAGCGGGACTGACGAGCAGTACTTC.

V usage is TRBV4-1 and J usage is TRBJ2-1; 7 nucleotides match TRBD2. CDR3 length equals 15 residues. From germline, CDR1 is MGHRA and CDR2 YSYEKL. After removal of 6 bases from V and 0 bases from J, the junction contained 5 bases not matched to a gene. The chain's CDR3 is CASSREGPSYNEQFF. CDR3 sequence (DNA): TGCGCCAGCAGTAGGGAGGGGCCCTCCTACAATGAGCAGTTCTTC.

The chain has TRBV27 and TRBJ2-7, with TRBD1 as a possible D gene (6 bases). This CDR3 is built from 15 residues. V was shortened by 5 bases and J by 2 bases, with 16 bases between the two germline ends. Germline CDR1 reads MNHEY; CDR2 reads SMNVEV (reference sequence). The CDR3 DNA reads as TGTGCCAGCAGTGCCACCGGGACATTTGCCTACGAGCAGTACTTC. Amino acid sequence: CASSATGTFAYEQYF.